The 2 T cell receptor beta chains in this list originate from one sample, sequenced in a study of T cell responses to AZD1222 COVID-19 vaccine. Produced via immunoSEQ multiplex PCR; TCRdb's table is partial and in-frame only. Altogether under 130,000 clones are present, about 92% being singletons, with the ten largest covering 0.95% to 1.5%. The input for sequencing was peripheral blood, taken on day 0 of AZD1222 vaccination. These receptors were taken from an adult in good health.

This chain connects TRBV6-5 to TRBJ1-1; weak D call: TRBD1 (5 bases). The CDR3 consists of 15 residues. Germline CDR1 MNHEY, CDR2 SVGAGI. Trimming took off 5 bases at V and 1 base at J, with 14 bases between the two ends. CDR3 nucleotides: TGTGCCAGCAGTCAAAGATCCACAGGGAACACTGAAGCTTTCTTT. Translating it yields CASSQRSTGNTEAFF.

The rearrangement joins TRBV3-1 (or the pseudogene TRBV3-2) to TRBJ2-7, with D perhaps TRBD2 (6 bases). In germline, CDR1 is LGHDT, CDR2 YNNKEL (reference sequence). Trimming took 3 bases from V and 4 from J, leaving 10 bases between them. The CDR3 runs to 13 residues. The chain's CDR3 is CASSHGTAYEQYF. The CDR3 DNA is TGTGCCAGCAGCCACGGGACTGCGTACGAGCAGTACTTC.